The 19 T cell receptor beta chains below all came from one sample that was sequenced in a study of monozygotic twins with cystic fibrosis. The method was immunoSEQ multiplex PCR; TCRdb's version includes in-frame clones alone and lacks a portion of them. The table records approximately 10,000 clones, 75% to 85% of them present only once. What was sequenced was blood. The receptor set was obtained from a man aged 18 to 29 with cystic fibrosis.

The CDR3 loop reads CASSFGGSGNTIYF. The CDR3 nucleotides read TGTGCCAGCAGTTTTGGCGGATCTGGAAACACCATATATTTT. V and J are TRBV28 and TRBJ1-3; no definite D call. The V gene lost 3 bases and the J gene lost 1 base, with 7 bases spanning the gap. Germline V gene sequence: CDR1 MDHEN, CDR2 SYDVKM. The CDR3 contains 14 residues.

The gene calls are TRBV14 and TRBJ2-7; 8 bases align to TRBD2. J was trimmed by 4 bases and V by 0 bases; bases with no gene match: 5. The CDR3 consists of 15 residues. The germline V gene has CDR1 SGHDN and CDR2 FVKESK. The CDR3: CASSQDQREPYEQYF. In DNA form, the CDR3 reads TGTGCCAGCAGCCAAGACCAGCGGGAGCCGTACGAGCAGTACTTC.

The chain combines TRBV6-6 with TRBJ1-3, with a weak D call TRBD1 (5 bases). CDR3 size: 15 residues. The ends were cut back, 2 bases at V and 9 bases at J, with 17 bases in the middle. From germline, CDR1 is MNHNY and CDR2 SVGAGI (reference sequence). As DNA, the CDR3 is TGTGCCAGCAGTTACGGTGGGACCATTGGAGGCACCATATATTTT. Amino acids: CASSYGGTIGGTIYF.

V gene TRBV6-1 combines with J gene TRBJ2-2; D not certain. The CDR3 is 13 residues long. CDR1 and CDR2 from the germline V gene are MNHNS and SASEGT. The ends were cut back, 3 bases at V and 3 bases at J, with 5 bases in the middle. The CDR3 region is CASSEGYTGELFF. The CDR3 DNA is TGTGCCAGCAGTGAGGGATACACCGGGGAGCTGTTTTTT.

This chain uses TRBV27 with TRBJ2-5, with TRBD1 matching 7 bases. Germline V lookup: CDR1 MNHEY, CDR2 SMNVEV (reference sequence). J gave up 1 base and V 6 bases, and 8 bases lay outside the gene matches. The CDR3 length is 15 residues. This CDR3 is CASRGEQGFQETQYF. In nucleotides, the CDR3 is TGTGCCAGCAGGGGCGAACAGGGGTTCCAAGAGACCCAGTACTTC.

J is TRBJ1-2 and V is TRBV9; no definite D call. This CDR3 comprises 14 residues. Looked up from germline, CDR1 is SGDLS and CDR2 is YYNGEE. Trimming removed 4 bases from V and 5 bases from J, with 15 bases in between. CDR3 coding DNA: TGTGCCAGCAGCCTACTGACTGCACCTTATGGCTACACCTTC. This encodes CASSLLTAPYGYTF.

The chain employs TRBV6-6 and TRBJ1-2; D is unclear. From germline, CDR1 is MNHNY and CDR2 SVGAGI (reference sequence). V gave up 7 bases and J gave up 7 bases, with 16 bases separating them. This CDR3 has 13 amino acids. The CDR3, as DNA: TGTGCCAGCACCCCTCAGGAGCAGGCTGGCTACACCTTC. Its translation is CASTPQEQAGYTF.

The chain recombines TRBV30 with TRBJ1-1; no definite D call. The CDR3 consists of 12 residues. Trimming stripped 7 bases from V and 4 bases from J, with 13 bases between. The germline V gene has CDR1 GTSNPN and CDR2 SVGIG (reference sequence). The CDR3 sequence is CASAAGPTEAFF. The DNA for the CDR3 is TGTGCCTCGGCCGCGGGCCCCACTGAAGCTTTCTTT.

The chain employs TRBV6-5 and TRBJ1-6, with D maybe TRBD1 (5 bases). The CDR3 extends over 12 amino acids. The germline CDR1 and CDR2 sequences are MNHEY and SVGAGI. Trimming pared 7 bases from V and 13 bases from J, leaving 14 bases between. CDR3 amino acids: CASTGGIEPLHF. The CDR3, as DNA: TGTGCCAGCACCGGGGGGATCGAGCCCCTCCACTTT.

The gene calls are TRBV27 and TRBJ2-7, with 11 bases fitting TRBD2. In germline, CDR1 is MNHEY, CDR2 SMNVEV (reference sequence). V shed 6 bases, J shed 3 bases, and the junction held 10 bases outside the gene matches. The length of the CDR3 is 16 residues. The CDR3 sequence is CASRKLAGVTGYEQYF. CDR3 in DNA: TGTGCCAGCAGGAAACTAGCGGGAGTAACAGGCTACGAGCAGTACTTC.

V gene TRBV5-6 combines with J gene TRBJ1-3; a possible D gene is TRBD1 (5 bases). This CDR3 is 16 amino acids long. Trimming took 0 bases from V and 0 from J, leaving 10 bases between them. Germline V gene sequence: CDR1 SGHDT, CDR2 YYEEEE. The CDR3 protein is CASSLAGGYSGNTIYF. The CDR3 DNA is TGTGCCAGCAGCTTGGCCGGGGGGTACTCTGGAAACACCATATATTTT.

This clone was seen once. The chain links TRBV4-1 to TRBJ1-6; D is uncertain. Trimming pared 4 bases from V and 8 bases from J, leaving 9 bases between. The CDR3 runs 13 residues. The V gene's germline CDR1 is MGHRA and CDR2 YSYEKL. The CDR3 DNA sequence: TGCGCCAGCAGCCTAAGGGAGGATTCACCCCTCCACTTT. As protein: CASSLREDSPLHF.

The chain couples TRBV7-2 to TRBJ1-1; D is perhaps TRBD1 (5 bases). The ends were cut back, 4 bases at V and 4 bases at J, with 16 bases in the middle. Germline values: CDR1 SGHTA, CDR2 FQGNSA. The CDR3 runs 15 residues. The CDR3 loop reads CASSWGTGGATEAFF. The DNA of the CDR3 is TGTGCCAGCAGCTGGGGCACCGGAGGGGCCACTGAAGCTTTCTTT. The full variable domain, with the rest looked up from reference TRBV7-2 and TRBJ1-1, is GAGVSQSPSNKVTEKGKDVELRCDPISGHTALYWYRQSLGQGLEFLIYFQGNSAPDKSGLPSDRFSAERTGGSVSTLTIQRTQQEDSAVYLCASSWGTGGATEAFFGQGTRLTVV.

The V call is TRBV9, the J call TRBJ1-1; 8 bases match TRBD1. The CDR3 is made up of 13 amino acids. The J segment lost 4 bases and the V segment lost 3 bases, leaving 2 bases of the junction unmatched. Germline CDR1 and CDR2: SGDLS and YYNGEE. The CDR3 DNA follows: TGTGCCAGCAGCGGGACAGGGTTCACTGAAGCTTTCTTT. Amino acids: CASSGTGFTEAFF.

The CDR3 sequence is CASSLASGRGNGYTF. In nucleotides, the CDR3 is TGTGCCAGCAGCTTAGCTTCTGGCAGGGGGAATGGCTACACCTTC. The chain uses TRBV7-2 and TRBJ1-2; TRBD1 matches at 7 bases. The germline V gene encodes CDR1 SGHTA and CDR2 FQGNSA. Trimming cost V 0 bases and J 6 bases; bases outside gene matches: 7. This CDR3 comprises 15 residues.

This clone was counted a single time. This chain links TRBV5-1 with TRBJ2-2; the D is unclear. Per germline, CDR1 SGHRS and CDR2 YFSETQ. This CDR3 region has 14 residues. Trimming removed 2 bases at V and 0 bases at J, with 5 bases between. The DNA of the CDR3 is TGCGCCAGCAGCTTTCCGACGAACACCGGGGAGCTGTTTTTT. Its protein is CASSFPTNTGELFF.

The CDR3 nucleotides are TGTGCCAGCAGCTCACGCGGTAGCTCCTACAATGAGCAGTTCTTC. Its protein product is CASSSRGSSYNEQFF. The V call is TRBV7-2, the J call TRBJ2-1; D unresolved. V lost 4 bases, J lost 0 bases, and 10 bases lay in between. Germline values: CDR1 SGHTA, CDR2 FQGNSA. The CDR3 length is 15 residues. Full variable domain (rest looked up from reference TRBV7-2 and TRBJ2-1): GAGVSQSPSNKVTEKGKDVELRCDPISGHTALYWYRQSLGQGLEFLIYFQGNSAPDKSGLPSDRFSAERTGGSVSTLTIQRTQQEDSAVYLCASSSRGSSYNEQFFGPGTRLTVL.

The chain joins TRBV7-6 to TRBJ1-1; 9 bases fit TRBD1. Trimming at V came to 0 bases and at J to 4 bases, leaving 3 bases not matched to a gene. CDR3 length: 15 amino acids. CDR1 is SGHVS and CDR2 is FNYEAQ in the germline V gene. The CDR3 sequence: CASSLARDRATEAFF. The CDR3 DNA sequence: TGTGCCAGCAGCTTAGCCCGGGACAGGGCCACTGAAGCTTTCTTT.

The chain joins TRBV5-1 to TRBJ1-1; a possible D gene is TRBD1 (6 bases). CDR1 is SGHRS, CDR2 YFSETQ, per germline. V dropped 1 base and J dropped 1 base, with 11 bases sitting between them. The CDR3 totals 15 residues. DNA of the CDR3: TGCGCCAGCAGCTTGTATCGGACAGCGAACACTGAAGCTTTCTTT. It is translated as CASSLYRTANTEAFF. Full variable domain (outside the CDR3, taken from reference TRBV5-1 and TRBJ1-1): KAGVTQTPRYLIKTRGQQVTLSCSPISGHRSVSWYQQTPGQGLQFLFEYFSETQRNKGNFPGRFSGRQFSNSRSEMNVSTLELGDSALYLCASSLYRTANTEAFFGQGTRLTVV.